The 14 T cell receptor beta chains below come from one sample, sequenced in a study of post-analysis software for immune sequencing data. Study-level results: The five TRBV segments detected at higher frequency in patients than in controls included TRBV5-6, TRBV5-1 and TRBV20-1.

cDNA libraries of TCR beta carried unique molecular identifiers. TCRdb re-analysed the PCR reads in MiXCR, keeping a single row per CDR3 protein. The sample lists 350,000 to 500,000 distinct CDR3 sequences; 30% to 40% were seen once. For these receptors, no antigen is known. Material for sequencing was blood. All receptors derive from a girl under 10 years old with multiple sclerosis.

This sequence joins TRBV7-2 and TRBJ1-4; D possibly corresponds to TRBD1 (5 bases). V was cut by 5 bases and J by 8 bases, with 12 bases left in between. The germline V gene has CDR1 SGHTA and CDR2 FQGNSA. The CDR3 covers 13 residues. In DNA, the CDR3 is TGTGCCAGCAGCGTCGAAGAGGGGGAAAAACTGTTTTTT. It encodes CASSVEEGEKLFF.

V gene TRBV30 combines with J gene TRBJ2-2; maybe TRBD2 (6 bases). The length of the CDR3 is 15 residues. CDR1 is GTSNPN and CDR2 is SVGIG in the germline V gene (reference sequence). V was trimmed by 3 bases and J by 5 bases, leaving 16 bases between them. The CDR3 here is CAWSRLVGGTGELFF. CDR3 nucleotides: TGTGCCTGGAGCAGACTAGTCGGAGGGACCGGGGAGCTGTTTTTT.

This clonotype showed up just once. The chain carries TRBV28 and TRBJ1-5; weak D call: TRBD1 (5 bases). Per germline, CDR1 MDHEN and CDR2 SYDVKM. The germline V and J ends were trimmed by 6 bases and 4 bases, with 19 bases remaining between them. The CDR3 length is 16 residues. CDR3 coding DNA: TGTGCCAGCAGCCTCACCTCGGGACCCGATAATCAGCCCCAGCATTTT. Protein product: CASSLTSGPDNQPQHF.

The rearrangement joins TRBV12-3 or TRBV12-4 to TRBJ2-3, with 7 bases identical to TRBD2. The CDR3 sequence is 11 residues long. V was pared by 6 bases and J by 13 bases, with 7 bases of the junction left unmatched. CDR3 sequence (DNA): TGTGCCAGCAGCATGGGAGGGATGGAGTATTTT. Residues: CASSMGGMEYF.

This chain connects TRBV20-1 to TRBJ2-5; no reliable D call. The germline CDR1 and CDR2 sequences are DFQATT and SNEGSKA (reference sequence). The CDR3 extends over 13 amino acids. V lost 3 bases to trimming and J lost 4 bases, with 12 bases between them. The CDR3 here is CSASWVGLETQYF. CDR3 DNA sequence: TGCAGTGCTAGTTGGGTGGGGTTAGAGACCCAGTACTTC.

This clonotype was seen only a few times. CDR3 sequence (DNA): TGCGCCAGCAGGCCCAGCGGGGGCTTCTACGAGCAGTACTTC. Translated, it gives CASRPSGGFYEQYF. V gene TRBV5-1 combines with J gene TRBJ2-7, with 8 nucleotides matching TRBD2. CDR3 length: 14 residues. V shed 5 bases, J shed 3 bases, and the junction held 7 bases outside the gene matches. Germline V gene data show CDR1 as SGHRS and CDR2 as YFSETQ.

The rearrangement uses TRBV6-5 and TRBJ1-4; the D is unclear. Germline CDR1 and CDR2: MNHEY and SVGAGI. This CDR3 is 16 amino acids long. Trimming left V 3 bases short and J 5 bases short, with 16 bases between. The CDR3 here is CASSYGGGTDNEKLFF. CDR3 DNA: TGTGCCAGCAGTTATGGCGGTGGAACAGACAATGAAAAACTGTTTTTT.

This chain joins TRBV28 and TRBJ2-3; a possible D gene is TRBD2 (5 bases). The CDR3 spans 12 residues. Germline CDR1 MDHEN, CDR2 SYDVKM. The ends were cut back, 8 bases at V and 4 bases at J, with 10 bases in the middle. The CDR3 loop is CASGSGSDTQYF. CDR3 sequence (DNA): TGTGCCAGCGGCTCGGGGTCAGATACGCAGTATTTT.

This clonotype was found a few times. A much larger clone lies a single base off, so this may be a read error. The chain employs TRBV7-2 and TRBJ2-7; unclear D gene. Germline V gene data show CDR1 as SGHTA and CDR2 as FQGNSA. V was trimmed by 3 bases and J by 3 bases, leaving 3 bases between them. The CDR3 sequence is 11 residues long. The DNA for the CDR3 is TGTGCCAGCAGCTTTATCTACGAGCAGTACTTC. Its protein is CASSFIYEQYF. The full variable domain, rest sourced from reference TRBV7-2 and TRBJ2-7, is GAGVSQSPSNKVTEKGKDVELRCDPISGHTALYWYRQSLGQGLEFLIYFQGNSAPDKSGLPSDRFSAERTGGSVSTLTIQRTQQEDSAVYLCASSFIYEQYFGPGTRLTVT.

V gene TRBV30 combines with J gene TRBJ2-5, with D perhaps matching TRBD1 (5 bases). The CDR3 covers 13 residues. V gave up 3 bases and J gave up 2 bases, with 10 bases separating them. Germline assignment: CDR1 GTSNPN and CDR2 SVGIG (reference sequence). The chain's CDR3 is CAWRVGDQETQYF. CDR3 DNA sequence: TGTGCCTGGAGGGTAGGGGATCAAGAGACCCAGTACTTC.

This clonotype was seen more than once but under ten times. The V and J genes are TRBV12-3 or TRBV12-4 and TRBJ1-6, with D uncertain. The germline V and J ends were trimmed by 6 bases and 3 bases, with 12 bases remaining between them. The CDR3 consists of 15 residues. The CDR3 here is CASRADTVYNSPLHF. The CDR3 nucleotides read TGTGCCAGCAGAGCCGACACGGTCTATAATTCACCCCTCCACTTT.

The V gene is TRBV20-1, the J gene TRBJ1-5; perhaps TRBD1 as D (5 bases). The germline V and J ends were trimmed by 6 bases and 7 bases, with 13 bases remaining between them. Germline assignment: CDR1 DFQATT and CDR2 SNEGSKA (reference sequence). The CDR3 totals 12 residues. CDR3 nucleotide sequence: TGCAGTGCCCACGGGGGGTCGCAGCCCCAGCATTTT. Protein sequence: CSAHGGSQPQHF.

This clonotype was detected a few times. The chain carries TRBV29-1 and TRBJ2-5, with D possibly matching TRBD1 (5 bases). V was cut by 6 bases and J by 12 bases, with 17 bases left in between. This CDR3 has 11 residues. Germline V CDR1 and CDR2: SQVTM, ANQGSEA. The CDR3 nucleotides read TGCAGCGTATTCCGCCAGGGTGTTAAGTACTTC. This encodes CSVFRQGVKYF.

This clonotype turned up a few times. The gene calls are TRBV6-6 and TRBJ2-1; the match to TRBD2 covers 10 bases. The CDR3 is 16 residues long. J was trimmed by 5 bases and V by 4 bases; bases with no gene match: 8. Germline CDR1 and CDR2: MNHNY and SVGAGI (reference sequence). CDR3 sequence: CASSFSGLANNNEQFF. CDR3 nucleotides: TGTGCCAGCAGTTTCTCGGGACTAGCGAACAACAATGAGCAGTTCTTC.